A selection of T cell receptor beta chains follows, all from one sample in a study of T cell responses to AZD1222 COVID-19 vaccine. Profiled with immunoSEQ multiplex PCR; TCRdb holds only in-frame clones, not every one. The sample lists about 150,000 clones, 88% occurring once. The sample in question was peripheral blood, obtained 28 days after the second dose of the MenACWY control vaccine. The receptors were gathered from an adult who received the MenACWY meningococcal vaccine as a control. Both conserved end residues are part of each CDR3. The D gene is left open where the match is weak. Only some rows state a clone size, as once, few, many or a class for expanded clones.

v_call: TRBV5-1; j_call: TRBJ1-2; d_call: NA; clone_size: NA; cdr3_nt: TGCGCCAGCAGTCCAATAGCCCCGGACTATGGCTACACCTTC; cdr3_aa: CASSPIAPDYGYTF
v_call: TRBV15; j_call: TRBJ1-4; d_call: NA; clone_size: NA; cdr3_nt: TGTGCCACCAGCAACACAAGGGGGGGGACTAATGAAAAACTGTTTTTT; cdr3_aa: CATSNTRGGTNEKLFF
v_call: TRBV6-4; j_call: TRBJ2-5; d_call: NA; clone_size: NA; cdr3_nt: TGTGCCAGCAGTGACCACCCGGCGGGGGCGCGGGGGACCCAGTACTTC; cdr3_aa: CASSDHPAGARGTQYF
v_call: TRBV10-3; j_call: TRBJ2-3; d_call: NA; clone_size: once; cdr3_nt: TGTGCCATCAGTGGTTGGGACGATGGCGCAGATACGCAGTATTTT; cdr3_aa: CAISGWDDGADTQYF
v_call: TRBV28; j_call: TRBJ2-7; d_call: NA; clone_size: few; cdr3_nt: TGTGCCAGCAGTTTATACAACTCCTACGAGCAGTACTTC; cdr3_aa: CASSLYNSYEQYF
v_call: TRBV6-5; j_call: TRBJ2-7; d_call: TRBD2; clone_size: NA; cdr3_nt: TGTGCCAGCCGAGTAGCGGGAGGGAGGTACGAGCAGTACTTC; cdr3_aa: CASRVAGGRYEQYF
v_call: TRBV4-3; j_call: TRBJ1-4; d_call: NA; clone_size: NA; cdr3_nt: TGCGCCAGCAGCCCCACCTACGGAATTAATGAAAAACTGTTTTTT; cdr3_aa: CASSPTYGINEKLFF
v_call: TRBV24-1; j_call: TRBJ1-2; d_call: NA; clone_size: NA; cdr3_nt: TGTGCCACCAGTGACCAGGGACGGCTCTATGGCTACACCTTC; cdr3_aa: CATSDQGRLYGYTF
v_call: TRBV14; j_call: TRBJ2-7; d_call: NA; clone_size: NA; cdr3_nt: TGTGCCAGCAGCCAAGCGATGGGGTGGGCCGAGCAGTACTTC; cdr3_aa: CASSQAMGWAEQYF
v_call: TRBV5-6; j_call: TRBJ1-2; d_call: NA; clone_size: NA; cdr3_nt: TGTGCCAGCAGCCGCGACAGTTCTTGGTATGGCTACACCTTC; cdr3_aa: CASSRDSSWYGYTF
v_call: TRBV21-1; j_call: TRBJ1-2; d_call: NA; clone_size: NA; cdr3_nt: TGTGCCAGCAGCAAAGTAAGGCCTAGGGACAGGAAGATCCATGGCTACACCTTC; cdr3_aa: CASSKVRPRDRKIHGYTF
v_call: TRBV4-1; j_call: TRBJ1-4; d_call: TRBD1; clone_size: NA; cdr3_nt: TGCGCCAGCAGCCACGGACAGGGGGGAAGGGGGCCTCGGGAAAAACTGTTTTTT; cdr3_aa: CASSHGQGGRGPREKLFF
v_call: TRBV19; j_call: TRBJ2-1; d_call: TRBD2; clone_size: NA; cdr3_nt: TGTGCCAGTAGTATCTTAGGACTAGCGGGAGTGAATGAGCAGTTCTTC; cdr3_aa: CASSILGLAGVNEQFF
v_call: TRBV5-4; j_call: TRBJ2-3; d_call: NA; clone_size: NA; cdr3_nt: TGTGCCAGCAGCTTGAGATACTATACAGATACGCAGTATTTT; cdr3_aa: CASSLRYYTDTQYF
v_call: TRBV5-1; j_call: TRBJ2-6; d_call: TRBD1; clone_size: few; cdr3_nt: TGCGCCAGCAACACAGGGGTACCTGGGGCCAACGTCCTGACTTTC; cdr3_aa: CASNTGVPGANVLTF
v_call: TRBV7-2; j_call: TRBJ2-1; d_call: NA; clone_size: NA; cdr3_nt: TGTGCCAGCAGCTATAGCGGAGTATCCTACAATGAGCAGTTCTTC; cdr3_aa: CASSYSGVSYNEQFF
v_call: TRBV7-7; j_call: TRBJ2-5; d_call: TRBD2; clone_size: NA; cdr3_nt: TGTGCTAGCAGCTTAGCCGGGACTAGCGGAGAGACCCAGTACTTC; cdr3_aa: CASSLAGTSGETQYF
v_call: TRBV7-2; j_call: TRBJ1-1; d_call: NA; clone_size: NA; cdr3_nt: TGTGCCAGCAGCCGTAACGGGGGGTACAACCCCGGTGAAGCTTTCTTT; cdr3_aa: CASSRNGGYNPGEAFF
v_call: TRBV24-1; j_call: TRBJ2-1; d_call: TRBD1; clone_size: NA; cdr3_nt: TGTGCCACCAGTGTCGGTACAGGGGGCTTATACAATGAGCAGTTCTTC; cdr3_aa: CATSVGTGGLYNEQFF
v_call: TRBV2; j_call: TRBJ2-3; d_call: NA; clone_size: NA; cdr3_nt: TGTGCCAGCAGTGAAGCGCTGGTCGTGGATACGCAGTATTTT; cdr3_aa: CASSEALVVDTQYF
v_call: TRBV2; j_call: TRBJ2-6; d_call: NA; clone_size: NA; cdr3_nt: TGTGCCAGCAGTCTAGCGTACAGCTCTGGGGCCAACGTCCTGACTTTC; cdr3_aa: CASSLAYSSGANVLTF
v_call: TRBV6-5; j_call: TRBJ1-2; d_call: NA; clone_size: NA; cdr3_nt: TGTGCCAGCAGTCTCGGGGGGACGGCCGACTACACCTTC; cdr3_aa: CASSLGGTADYTF
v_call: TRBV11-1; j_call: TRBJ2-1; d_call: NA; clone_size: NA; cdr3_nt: TGTGCCAGCAGCTTCCGACTCGCCTACAATGAGCAGTTCTTC; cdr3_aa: CASSFRLAYNEQFF
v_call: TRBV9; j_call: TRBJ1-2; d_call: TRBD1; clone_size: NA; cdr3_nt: TGTGCCAGCAGTGGCCGGGACAGGGGGCACTATGGCTACACCTTC; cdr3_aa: CASSGRDRGHYGYTF
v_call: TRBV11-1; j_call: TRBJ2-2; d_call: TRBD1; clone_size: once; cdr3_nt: TGTGCCAGCAGCGCCGGGACAGCGAGCCCGGGGGAGCTGTTTTTT; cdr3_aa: CASSAGTASPGELFF
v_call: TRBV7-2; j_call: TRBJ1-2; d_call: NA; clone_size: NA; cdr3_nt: TGTGCCAGCAGCTTAGACCCTAACTATGGCTACACCTTC; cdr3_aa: CASSLDPNYGYTF
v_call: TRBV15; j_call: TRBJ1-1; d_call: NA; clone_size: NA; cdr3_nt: TGTGCCACCAGCAGAGATTCCGGGAGAGCTTTCTTT; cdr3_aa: CATSRDSGRAFF
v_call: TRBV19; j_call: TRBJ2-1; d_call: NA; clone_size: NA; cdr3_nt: TGTGCCAGTAGTCGCCGGGATGGTTTTTTCAATGAGCAGTTCTTC; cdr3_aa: CASSRRDGFFNEQFF
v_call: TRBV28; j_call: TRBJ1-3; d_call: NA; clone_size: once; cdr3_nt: TGTGCCAGCTCCGACTCTGGAAACACCATATATTTT; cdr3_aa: CASSDSGNTIYF
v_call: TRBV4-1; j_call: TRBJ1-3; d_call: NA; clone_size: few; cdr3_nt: TGCGCCAGCAGCCGGATTAGTTACGAAATTGGAAACACCATATATTTT; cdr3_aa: CASSRISYEIGNTIYF
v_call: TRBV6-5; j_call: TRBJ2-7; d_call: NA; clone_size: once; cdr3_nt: TGTGCCAGCACCGTAGGCTCCTACGAGCAGTACTTC; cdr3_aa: CASTVGSYEQYF
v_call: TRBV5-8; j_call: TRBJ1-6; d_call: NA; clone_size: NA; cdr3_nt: TGTGCCAGCAGCTTGGATGGACTAATTAACTCACCCCTCCACTTT; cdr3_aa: CASSLDGLINSPLHF
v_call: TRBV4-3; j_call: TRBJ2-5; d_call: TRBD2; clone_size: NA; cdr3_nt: TGCGCCAGCAGCCAAGAGACTAGCGGCCTCCAAGAGACCCAGTACTTC; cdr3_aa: CASSQETSGLQETQYF
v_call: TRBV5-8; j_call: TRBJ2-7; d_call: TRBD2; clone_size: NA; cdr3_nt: TGTGCCAGCAGCCGTCGACTAGCGGGAGGTTTCTACGAGCAGTACTTC; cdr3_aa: CASSRRLAGGFYEQYF
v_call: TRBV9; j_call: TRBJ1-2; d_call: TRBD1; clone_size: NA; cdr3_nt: TGTGCCAGCAGTGCCGCAATTGACAGGGGGCGTTTTGGCTACACCTTC; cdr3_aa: CASSAAIDRGRFGYTF
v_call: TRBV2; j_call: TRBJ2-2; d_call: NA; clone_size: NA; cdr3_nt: TGTGCCAGCGGGAGGAGGAACACCGGGGAGCTGTTTTTT; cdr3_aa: CASGRRNTGELFF
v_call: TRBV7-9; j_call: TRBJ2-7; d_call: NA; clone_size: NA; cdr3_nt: TGTGCCAGCAGCTTTTCAGGGGCCTACGAGCAGTACTTC; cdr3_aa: CASSFSGAYEQYF
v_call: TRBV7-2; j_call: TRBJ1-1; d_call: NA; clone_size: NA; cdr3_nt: TGTGCCAGCAGCCCCCGGATAACCTACCCCAACACTGAAGCTTTCTTT; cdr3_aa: CASSPRITYPNTEAFF
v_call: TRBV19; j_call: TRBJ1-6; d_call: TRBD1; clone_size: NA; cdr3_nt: TGTGCCAGTATGGACAGGGGCAGGAATTCACCCCTCCACTTT; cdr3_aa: CASMDRGRNSPLHF
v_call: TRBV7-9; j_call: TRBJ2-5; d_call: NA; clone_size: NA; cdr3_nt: TGTGCCAGCAAACCAATTCGGACTATCCAAGAGACCCAGTACTTC; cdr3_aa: CASKPIRTIQETQYF
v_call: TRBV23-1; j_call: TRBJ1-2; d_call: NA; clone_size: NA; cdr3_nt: TGCGCCAGCAGTCAAGTCGATAAAAACTATGGCTACACCTTC; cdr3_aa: CASSQVDKNYGYTF
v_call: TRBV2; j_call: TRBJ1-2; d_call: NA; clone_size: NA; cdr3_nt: TGTGCCAGCAGTGAAGACAGGGTGGCCTATGGCTACACCTTC; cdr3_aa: CASSEDRVAYGYTF
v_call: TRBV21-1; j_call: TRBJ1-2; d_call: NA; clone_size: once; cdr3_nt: TGTGCCAGCAGCACAGGGGCCCCAACTATGCTCCCTAACTATGGCTACACCTTC; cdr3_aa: CASSTGAPTMLPNYGYTF
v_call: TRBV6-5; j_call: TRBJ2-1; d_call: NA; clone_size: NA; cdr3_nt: TGTGCCAGCAGCACACCGGGGGAAGGTGAGCAGTTCTTC; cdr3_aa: CASSTPGEGEQFF
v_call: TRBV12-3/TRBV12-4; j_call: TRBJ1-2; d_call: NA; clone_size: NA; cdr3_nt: TGTGCCAGCAGGCTCCGGGACAACTATGGCTACACCTTC; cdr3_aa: CASRLRDNYGYTF
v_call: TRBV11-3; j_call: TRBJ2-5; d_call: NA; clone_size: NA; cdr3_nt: TGTGCCAGCAGCCCAGACCGCTACCAAGAGACCCAGTACTTC; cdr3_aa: CASSPDRYQETQYF
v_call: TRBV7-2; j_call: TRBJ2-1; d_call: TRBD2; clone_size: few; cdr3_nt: TGTGCCAGCAGCCTGCGGGAGGGCCCGTATGAGCAGTTCTTC; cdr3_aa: CASSLREGPYEQFF
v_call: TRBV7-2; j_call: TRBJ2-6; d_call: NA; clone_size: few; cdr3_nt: TGTGCCAGCAGCTTACGCAGGGCCCCTGGGGCCAACGTCCTGACTTTC; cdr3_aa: CASSLRRAPGANVLTF
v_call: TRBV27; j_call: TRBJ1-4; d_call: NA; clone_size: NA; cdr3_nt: TGTGCCAGCAGTTCTCTCTCCGTTGTCAATGAAAAACTGTTTTTT; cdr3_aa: CASSSLSVVNEKLFF
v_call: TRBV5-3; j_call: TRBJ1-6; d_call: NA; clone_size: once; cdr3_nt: TGTGCCAGAAAGTGTGTACGGGCGGACTTCTCCTATAATTCACCCCTCCACTTT; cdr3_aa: CARKCVRADFSYNSPLHF
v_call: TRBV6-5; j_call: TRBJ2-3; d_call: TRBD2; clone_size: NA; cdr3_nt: TGTGCCAGCAGAACAAGGGAGGGATCGGGAGATACGCAGTATTTT; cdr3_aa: CASRTREGSGDTQYF
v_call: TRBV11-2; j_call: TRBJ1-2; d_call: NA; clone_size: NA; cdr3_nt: TGTGCCAGCAGCTTCACCGGGACGGCTAACTATGGCTACACCTTC; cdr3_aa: CASSFTGTANYGYTF
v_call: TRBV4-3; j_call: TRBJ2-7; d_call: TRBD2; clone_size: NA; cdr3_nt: TGCGCCAGCAGCCAAGAAGGCTTTGGGCTAGCGGGAGTCGACGAGCAGTACTTC; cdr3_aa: CASSQEGFGLAGVDEQYF
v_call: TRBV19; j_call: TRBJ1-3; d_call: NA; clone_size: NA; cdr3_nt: TGTGCCAGTAGTATTAGTGAGAGTGGTGGAAACACCATATATTTT; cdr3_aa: CASSISESGGNTIYF
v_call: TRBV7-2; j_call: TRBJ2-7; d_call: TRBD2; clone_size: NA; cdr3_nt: TGTGCCAGCAGCTGGGGACTAGCCTACGAGCAGTACTTC; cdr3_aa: CASSWGLAYEQYF